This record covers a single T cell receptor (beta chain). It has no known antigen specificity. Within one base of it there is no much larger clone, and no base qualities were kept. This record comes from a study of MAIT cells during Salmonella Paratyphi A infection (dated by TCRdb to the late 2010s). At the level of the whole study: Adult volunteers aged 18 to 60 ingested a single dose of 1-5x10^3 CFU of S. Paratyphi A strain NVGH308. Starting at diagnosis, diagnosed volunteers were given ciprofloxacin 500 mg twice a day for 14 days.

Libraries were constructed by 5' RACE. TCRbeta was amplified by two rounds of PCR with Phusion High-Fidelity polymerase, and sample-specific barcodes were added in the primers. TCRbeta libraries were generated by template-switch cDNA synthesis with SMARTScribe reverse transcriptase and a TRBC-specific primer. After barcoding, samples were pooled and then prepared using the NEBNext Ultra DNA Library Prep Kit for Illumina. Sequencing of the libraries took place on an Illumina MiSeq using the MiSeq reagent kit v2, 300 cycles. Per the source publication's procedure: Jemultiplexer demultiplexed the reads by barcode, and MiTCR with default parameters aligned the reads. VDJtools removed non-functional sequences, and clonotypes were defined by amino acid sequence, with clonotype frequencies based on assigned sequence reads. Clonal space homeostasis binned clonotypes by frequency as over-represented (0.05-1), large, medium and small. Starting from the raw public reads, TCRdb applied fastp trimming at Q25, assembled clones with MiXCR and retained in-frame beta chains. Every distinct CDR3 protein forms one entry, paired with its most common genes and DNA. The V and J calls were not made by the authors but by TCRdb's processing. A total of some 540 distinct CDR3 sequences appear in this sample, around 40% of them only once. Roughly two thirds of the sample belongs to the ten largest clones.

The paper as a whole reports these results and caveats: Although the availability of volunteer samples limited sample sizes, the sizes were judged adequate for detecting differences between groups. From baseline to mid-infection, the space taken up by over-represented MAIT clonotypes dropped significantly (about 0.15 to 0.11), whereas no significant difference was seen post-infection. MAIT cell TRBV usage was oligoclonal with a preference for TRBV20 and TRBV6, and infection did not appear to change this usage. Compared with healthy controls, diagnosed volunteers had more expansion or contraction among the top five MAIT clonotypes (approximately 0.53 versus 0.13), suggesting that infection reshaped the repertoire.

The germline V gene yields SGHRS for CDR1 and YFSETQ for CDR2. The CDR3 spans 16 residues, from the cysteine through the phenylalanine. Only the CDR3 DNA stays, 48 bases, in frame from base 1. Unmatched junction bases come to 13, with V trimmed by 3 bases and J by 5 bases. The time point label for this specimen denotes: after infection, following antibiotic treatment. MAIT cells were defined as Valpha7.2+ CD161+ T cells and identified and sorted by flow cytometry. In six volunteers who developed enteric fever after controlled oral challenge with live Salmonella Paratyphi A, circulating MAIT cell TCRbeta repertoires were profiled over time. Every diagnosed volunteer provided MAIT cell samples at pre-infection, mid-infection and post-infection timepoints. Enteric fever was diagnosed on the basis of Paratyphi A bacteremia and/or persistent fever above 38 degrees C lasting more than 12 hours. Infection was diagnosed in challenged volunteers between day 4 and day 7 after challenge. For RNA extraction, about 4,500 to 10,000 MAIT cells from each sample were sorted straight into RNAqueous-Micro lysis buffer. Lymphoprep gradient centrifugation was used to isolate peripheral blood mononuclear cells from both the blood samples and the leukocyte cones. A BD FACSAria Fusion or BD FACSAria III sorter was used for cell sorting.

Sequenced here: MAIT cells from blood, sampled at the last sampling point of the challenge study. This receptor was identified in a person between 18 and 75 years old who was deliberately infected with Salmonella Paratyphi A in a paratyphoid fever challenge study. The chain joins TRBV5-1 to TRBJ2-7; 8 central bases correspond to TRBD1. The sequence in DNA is TGCGCCAGCAGCTCCCCTGCAGGGGGCCTAGCCGACGAGCAGTACTTC. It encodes CASSSPAGGLADEQYF.